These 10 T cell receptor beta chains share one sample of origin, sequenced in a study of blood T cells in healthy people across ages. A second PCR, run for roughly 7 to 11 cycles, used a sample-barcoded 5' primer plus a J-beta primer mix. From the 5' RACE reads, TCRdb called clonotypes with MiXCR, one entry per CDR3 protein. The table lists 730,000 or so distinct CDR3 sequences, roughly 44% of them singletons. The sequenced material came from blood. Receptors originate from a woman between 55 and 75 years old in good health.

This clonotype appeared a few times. Written as DNA, the CDR3 is TGTGCCAGCAGCTTATTCCTGTTGGGACCCGAAAAACTGTTTTTT. As protein: CASSLFLLGPEKLFF. The rearrangement uses TRBV7-8 and TRBJ1-4, with D possibly being TRBD1 (5 bases). The germline V gene has CDR1 SGHVS and CDR2 FQNEAQ. There are 15 residues in the CDR3. The V end was cut by 2 bases, the J end by 8 bases, with 15 bases between.

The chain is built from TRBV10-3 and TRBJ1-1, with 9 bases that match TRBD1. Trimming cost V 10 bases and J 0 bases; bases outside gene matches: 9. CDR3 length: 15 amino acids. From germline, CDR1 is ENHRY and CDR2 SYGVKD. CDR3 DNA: TGTGCCACCCTGCCCGGGACAGGGATGAACACTGAAGCTTTCTTT. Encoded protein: CATLPGTGMNTEAFF.

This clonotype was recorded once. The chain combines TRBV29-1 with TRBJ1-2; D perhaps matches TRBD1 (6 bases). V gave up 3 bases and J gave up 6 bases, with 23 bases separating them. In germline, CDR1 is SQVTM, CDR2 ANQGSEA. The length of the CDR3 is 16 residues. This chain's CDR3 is CSVDLGIGGAIHGYTF. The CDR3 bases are TGCAGCGTTGATTTGGGGATTGGGGGGGCGATCCATGGCTACACCTTC.

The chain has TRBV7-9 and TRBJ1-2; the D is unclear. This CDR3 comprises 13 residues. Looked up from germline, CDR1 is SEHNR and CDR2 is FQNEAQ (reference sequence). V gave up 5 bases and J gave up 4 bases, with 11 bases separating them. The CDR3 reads CASSGDTTYGYTF. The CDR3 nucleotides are TGTGCCAGCAGCGGAGACACGACCTATGGCTACACCTTC.

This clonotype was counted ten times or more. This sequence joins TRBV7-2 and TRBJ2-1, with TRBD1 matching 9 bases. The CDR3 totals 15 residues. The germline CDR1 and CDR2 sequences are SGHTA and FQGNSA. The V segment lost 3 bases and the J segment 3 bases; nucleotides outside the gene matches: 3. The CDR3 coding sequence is TGTGCCAGCAGCTTTGGGACAGGGAACTACAATGAGCAGTTCTTC. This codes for CASSFGTGNYNEQFF.

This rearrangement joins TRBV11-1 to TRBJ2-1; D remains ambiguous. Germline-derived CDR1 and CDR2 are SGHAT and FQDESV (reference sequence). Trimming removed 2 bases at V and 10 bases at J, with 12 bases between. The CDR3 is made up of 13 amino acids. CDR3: CASSLRWAREQFF. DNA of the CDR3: TGTGCCAGCAGCTTACGTTGGGCACGAGAGCAGTTCTTC.

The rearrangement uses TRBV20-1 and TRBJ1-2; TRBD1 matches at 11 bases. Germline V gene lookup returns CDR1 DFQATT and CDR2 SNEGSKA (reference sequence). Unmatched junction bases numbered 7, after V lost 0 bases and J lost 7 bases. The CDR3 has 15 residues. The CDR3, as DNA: TGCAGTGCTAGAGATCAAGGACAGGGGGCCGGTGGCTACACCTTC. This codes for CSARDQGQGAGGYTF.

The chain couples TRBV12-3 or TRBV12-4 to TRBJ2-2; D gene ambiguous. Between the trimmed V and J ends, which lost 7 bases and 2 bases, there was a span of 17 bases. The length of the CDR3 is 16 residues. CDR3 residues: CASISLDGRNTGELFF. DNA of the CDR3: TGTGCCAGCATCTCCCTCGACGGACGAAACACCGGGGAGCTGTTTTTT.

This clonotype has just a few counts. In nucleotides, the CDR3 is TGTGCCAGCAAAAGGACTAGCGGGGGTGATGAGCAGTTCTTC. This translates into CASKRTSGGDEQFF. The chain combines TRBV2 with TRBJ2-1, with 13 bases identical to TRBD2. CDR3 length equals 14 residues. CDR1 and CDR2 (germline): SNHLY, FYNNEI. V lost 7 bases to trimming and J lost 8 bases; unmatched junction nucleotides: 5.

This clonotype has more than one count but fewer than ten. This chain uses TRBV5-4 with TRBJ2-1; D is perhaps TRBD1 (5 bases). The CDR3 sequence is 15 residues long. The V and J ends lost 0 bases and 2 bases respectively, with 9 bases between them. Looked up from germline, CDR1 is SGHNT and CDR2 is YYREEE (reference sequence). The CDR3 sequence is CASSLAGAAYNEQFF. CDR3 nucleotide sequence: TGTGCCAGCAGCTTGGCTGGGGCTGCCTACAATGAGCAGTTCTTC.